Listed below are T cell receptor beta chains from one sample, sequenced in a study of blood T cell repertoires in COVID-19. Libraries were prepared by immunoSEQ multiplex PCR; TCRdb keeps only in-frame clonotypes and omits some of them. This table has roughly 290,000 clones, roughly 80% appearing once. The sequenced sample was peripheral blood. The receptor set was obtained from a person aged 65-85 years with COVID-19, enrolled during active disease. Both conserved end residues are part of each CDR3. Fields, in order: V gene, D gene, J gene, clone size, CDR3 protein, CDR3 DNA. The D gene is left open where the match is weak. Clone size, where shown, is once, few, many, or a class for clones that have expanded.

TRBV25-1	TRBD2	TRBJ2-7	few	CARSLAGVYYEQYF	TGTGCCAGGTCACTAGCGGGAGTATACTACGAGCAGTACTTC
TRBV25-1	TRBD1	TRBJ2-7	few	CASSASPGQGAYEQYF	TGTGCCAGCAGTGCTTCTCCGGGACAGGGGGCCTACGAGCAGTACTTC
TRBV7-2	-	TRBJ2-5	-	CASTPGVWSARGETQYF	TGTGCCAGCACCCCGGGAGTATGGAGCGCACGGGGGGAGACCCAGTACTTC
TRBV12-3/TRBV12-4	TRBD1	TRBJ1-1	-	CANGDSPNTEAFF	TGTGCCAACGGGGACAGTCCGAACACTGAAGCTTTCTTT
TRBV6-6	-	TRBJ1-5	few	CASSYSGWESNQPQHF	TGTGCCAGCAGTTACTCGGGATGGGAGAGCAATCAGCCCCAGCATTTT
TRBV28	-	TRBJ2-1	-	CASSPSRGYNEQFF	TGTGCCAGCAGCCCCTCCAGGGGTTACAATGAGCAGTTCTTC
TRBV19	TRBD1	TRBJ2-1	-	CASRPGQKNNEQFF	TGTGCCAGTCGACCGGGACAGAAAAACAATGAGCAGTTCTTC
TRBV28	-	TRBJ1-2	-	CASSFTGTYGYTF	TGTGCCAGCAGTTTCACAGGGACCTATGGCTACACCTTC
TRBV4-1	TRBD1	TRBJ1-2	-	CASSPLTGGGYTF	TGCGCCAGCAGCCCCTTAACAGGGGGCGGCTACACCTTC
TRBV6-7	TRBD2	TRBJ2-1	-	CASSRQKGTSGREWSEQFF	TGTGCCAGCAGTCGTCAAAAAGGGACTAGCGGGAGGGAATGGAGTGAGCAGTTCTTC
TRBV7-8	TRBD1	TRBJ1-6	-	CASSRRDSGNSPLHF	TGTGCCAGCAGCCGTAGGGACAGTGGTAATTCACCCCTCCACTTT
TRBV11-1	-	TRBJ1-2	-	CASSLGTGTDYGYTF	TGTGCCAGCAGCTTAGGTACAGGGACGGACTATGGCTACACCTTC
TRBV28	TRBD1	TRBJ2-2	-	CAGRGTGDTGELFF	TGTGCCGGTCGAGGGACAGGGGACACCGGGGAGCTGTTTTTT
TRBV7-2	TRBD2	TRBJ2-5	-	CASSLVLAGAGTQYF	TGTGCCAGCAGCTTAGTATTAGCGGGAGCTGGGACCCAGTACTTC
TRBV6-5	-	TRBJ1-2	few	CASGTKGYGYTF	TGTGCCAGTGGTACAAAGGGGTATGGCTACACCTTC
TRBV11-2	-	TRBJ2-1	once	CASSVLAYNEQFF	TGTGCCAGCAGCGTCCTAGCCTACAATGAGCAGTTCTTC
TRBV6-5	-	TRBJ1-5	once	CAAAKTVLVNQPQHF	TGTGCCGCTGCCAAGACAGTCCTTGTCAATCAGCCCCAGCATTTT
TRBV11-2	TRBD1	TRBJ2-1	-	CASSLWGSRQGDEQFF	TGTGCCAGCAGCTTATGGGGCTCAAGACAGGGGGATGAGCAGTTCTTC
TRBV11-2	-	TRBJ2-3	-	CASSLDRQGWADTQYF	TGTGCCAGCAGCTTAGATCGGCAGGGCTGGGCAGATACGCAGTATTTT
TRBV18	TRBD1	TRBJ1-4	-	CASSPRDRAVEKLFF	TGTGCCAGCTCACCAAGGGACAGGGCGGTTGAAAAACTGTTTTTT
TRBV7-2	TRBD1	TRBJ1-2	-	CASSTRTGNYGYTF	TGTGCCAGCAGCACCCGGACAGGGAACTATGGCTACACCTTC
TRBV7-2	TRBD1	TRBJ2-5	-	CASSSTGVETQYF	TGTGCCAGCAGCTCAACAGGGGTGGAGACCCAGTACTTC
TRBV11-3	TRBD1	TRBJ2-1	once	CASSSGQGRSNEQFF	TGTGCCAGCAGCTCAGGACAGGGTCGCTCCAATGAGCAGTTCTTC
TRBV27	TRBD1	TRBJ2-7	-	CASSPRDRPPYEQYF	TGTGCCAGCAGTCCCCGGGACAGACCCCCCTACGAGCAGTACTTC
TRBV19	-	TRBJ1-5	-	CASSIKERAQPQHF	TGTGCCAGTAGTATTAAGGAGAGGGCTCAGCCCCAGCATTTT
TRBV6-5	TRBD2	TRBJ2-2	-	CASETSGGSGELFF	TGTGCCAGCGAAACTAGCGGAGGCTCAGGGGAGCTGTTTTTT
TRBV28	-	TRBJ1-3	few	CASSSDPGTGNTIYF	TGTGCCAGCAGTTCAGACCCGGGAACTGGAAACACCATATATTTT
TRBV6-2/TRBV6-3	-	TRBJ1-4	-	CASSKDSLNEKLFF	TGTGCCAGCAGTAAAGACAGCCTTAATGAAAAACTGTTTTTT
TRBV7-9	-	TRBJ1-5	-	CASSLALGVGNQPQHF	TGTGCCAGCAGCTTAGCGCTAGGGGTGGGGAATCAGCCCCAGCATTTT
TRBV5-6	TRBD1	TRBJ1-3	-	CASSPRGPGNTIYF	TGTGCCAGCAGCCCAAGGGGGCCTGGAAACACCATATATTTT
TRBV19	TRBD1	TRBJ1-1	-	CASSIPGQGATEAFF	TGTGCCAGTAGTATCCCCGGACAGGGGGCAACTGAAGCTTTCTTT
TRBV30	-	TRBJ2-7	-	CAWTGRRGYEQYF	TGTGCCTGGACCGGGCGGAGGGGCTACGAGCAGTACTTC
TRBV19	TRBD2	TRBJ2-1	-	CASRVDSGDTHNEQFF	TGTGCCAGTAGGGTCGATAGCGGGGACACTCACAATGAGCAGTTCTTC
TRBV7-9	-	TRBJ1-6	-	CASSLAAGANSPLHF	TGTGCCAGCAGCTTAGCGGCAGGGGCTAATTCACCCCTCCACTTT
TRBV7-9	-	TRBJ2-3	-	CASGARVSELDTQYF	TGTGCCAGCGGGGCCCGGGTGTCGGAACTTGATACGCAGTATTTT
TRBV7-2	-	TRBJ2-1	-	CASSLDPLAGREQFF	TGTGCCAGCAGCTTGGATCCGCTTGCGGGACGGGAGCAGTTCTTC
TRBV5-1	TRBD2	TRBJ2-1	-	CASSPGLAGDAGNNEQFF	TGCGCCAGCAGCCCGGGACTAGCGGGGGACGCGGGGAACAATGAGCAGTTCTTC
TRBV5-1	TRBD2	TRBJ2-1	-	CASSLSIAGPYNEQFF	TGCGCCAGCAGCTTGAGTATAGCGGGTCCCTACAATGAGCAGTTCTTC
TRBV7-9	TRBD1	TRBJ2-7	-	CASSLWAGGRNEQYF	TGTGCCAGCAGCTTATGGGCAGGGGGCCGTAACGAGCAGTACTTC
TRBV15	TRBD1	TRBJ1-3	once	CATSRDRTGSGNTIYF	TGTGCCACCAGCAGAGATAGGACAGGGTCTGGAAACACCATATATTTT
TRBV2	TRBD1	TRBJ1-5	-	CASRGGQAGQPQHF	TGTGCCAGCAGGGGCGGACAGGCCGGGCAGCCCCAGCATTTT
TRBV18	-	TRBJ2-3	-	CASSLLDASTDTQYF	TGTGCCAGCTCACTACTAGACGCTAGCACAGATACGCAGTATTTT
TRBV7-2	TRBD2	TRBJ2-5	-	CASSLSSGAPETQYF	TGTGCCAGCAGCTTGTCCAGCGGGGCGCCTGAGACCCAGTACTTC
TRBV6-2/TRBV6-3	-	TRBJ2-4	few	CASSYVEGNIQYF	TGTGCCAGCAGTTACGTGGAGGGAAACATTCAGTACTTC
TRBV15	-	TRBJ2-7	-	CATSREESSYEQYF	TGTGCCACCAGCAGAGAGGAGAGCTCCTACGAGCAGTACTTC